This T cell receptor (beta chain) is from a study of blood T cell repertoires in COVID-19. For the study at large: COVID-19 samples, acute and convalescent, were from the United States, Italy and Spain. T cells, B-cell-depleted T cells, or PBMCs supplied cDNA or gDNA.

How the authors handled the data: Amplification with reference gene primers provided the estimates of nucleated cell counts. Libraries were prepared by immunoSEQ multiplex PCR; TCRdb keeps only in-frame clonotypes and omits some of them. The D gene and trimming were derived from the DNA, and the V and J assignments and clone size from that table. The data show tens of thousands of clones, 75% to 90% seen once. Germline trimming cut 0 bases from V and 0 bases from J; bases unmatched to any gene: 11. There are 19 residues in the CDR3. Germline V lookup: CDR1 MNHEY, CDR2 SVGEGT. The chain is built from TRBV6-2 or TRBV6-3 and TRBJ2-1; the match to TRBD1 covers 7 bases. Sequenced sample: peripheral blood. The TCR was taken from a man between 65 and 85 years old with active or convalescent COVID-19. The CDR3 region has the DNA TGTGCCAGCAGTTACTCGACAACAGGGGATAGGGGCTCCTACAATGAGCAGTTCTTC. The encoded protein is CASSYSTTGDRGSYNEQFF.